This T cell receptor (beta chain) was obtained from a study of T cells in tuberculosis. Background on the study: The T cells targeted glucose monomycolate, a mycobacterial lipid, via CD1B.

Sorting used thawed, overnight-rested PBMC stained with anti-CD3, a viability dye and GMM-loaded CD1B tetramer. The lipid loaded on the CD1B tetramers was C32 glucose monomycolate from Rhodococcus equi. TCRdb's copy holds only in-frame clones and misses some; the assay was immunoSEQ multiplex PCR. The sample lists more than 45,000 clones; over 75% were seen once. J was trimmed by 6 bases and V by 4 bases; bases with no gene match: 3. This CDR3 is built from 14 residues. CDR1 is ENHRY and CDR2 is SYGVKD in the germline V gene. The V call is TRBV10-3, the J call TRBJ2-2, with TRBD1 matching over 9 bases. The receptor was isolated from an adult woman with latent tuberculosis. Sample: CD1b-GMM tetramer-negative cells sorted from PBMCs. The CDR3 spells CAISGDRDPGELFF. CDR3 nucleotide sequence: TGTGCCATCAGTGGGGACAGGGACCCCGGGGAGCTGTTTTTT.